What follows are 9 T cell receptor beta chains derived from one specimen sequenced in a study of response to subunit inactivated influenza vaccine. TCRdb called the RT-PCR reads again in MiXCR, with one record for every CDR3 protein. Altogether more than 600,000 distinct CDR3 sequences are present, around 20% being singletons, with the ten largest covering 9.5% to 13%. This specimen was PBMCs from blood, taken more than 4 days after vaccination. All receptors derive from a man aged 50-60 years who received an inactivated influenza vaccine.

This clonotype was found many times. The chain employs TRBV20-1 and TRBJ2-1, with 10 bases that match TRBD2. After removal of 1 base from V and 8 bases from J, the junction contained 11 bases not matched to a gene. The CDR3 runs to 16 residues. CDR1 is DFQATT and CDR2 is SNEGSKA in the germline V gene (reference sequence). CDR3 sequence reads: CSARGLTSGIRDEQFF. CDR3 in DNA: TGCAGTGCTAGAGGCCTAACTAGCGGGATCCGCGATGAGCAGTTCTTC.

This clonotype has a handful of counts. The chain employs TRBV4-3 and TRBJ2-7; the D gene is possibly TRBD2 (6 bases). From germline, CDR1 is LGHNA and CDR2 YSLEER. The CDR3 length is 14 residues. V was cut by 2 bases and J by 0 bases, with 8 bases left in between. The CDR3 nucleotides are TGCGCCAGCAGCCAACAGACTAGCTCCTACGAGCAGTACTTC. Its translation is CASSQQTSSYEQYF.

This clonotype has just one count. The CDR3 DNA reads as TGTGCCAGCAGCCGAGGGGGAGACCTTAACACCGGGGAGCTGTTTTTT. Translation: CASSRGGDLNTGELFF. The chain has TRBV3-1 and TRBJ2-2; D might be TRBD1 (6 bases). Germline-derived CDR1 and CDR2 are LGHDT and YNNKEL (reference sequence). This CDR3 region has 16 residues. V lost 4 bases to trimming and J lost 2 bases, with 14 bases between them.

CDR3 sequence reads: CASTKDRGEYNEQFF. DNA of the CDR3: TGCGCCAGCACGAAGGACAGGGGAGAATACAATGAGCAGTTCTTC. V usage is TRBV5-1 and J usage is TRBJ2-1, with 9 bases that match TRBD1. The length of the CDR3 is 15 residues. CDR1 SGHRS and CDR2 YFSETQ come from the germline V gene. The V and J ends lost 6 bases and 4 bases, in that order; junction bases with no gene match: 8.

This clonotype was counted between two and nine times. The rearrangement links TRBV20-1 to TRBJ2-1; 9 bases match TRBD2. The V gene's germline CDR1 is DFQATT and CDR2 SNEGSKA (reference sequence). This CDR3 spans 15 amino acids. After removal of 1 base from V and 8 bases from J, the junction contained 9 bases not matched to a gene. The CDR3 bases are TGCAGTGCTAGAGGGTCAGCGGGAGGTGCGCATGAGCAGTTCTTC. Translation gives CSARGSAGGAHEQFF.

This clonotype has just a few counts. The chain employs TRBV20-1 and TRBJ2-3; maybe TRBD2 (6 bases). This CDR3 is built from 14 residues. Trimming stripped 6 bases from V and 1 base from J, with 14 bases between. In germline, CDR1 is DFQATT, CDR2 SNEGSKA (reference sequence). The CDR3 DNA sequence: TGCAGTGCCCCTCGGGGGACGGGCACAGATACGCAGTATTTT. Its translation is CSAPRGTGTDTQYF.

This clonotype has only a few counts. The V and J genes are TRBV4-2 and TRBJ2-3; D is ambiguous. Germline CDR1 LGHNA, CDR2 YNFKEQ. V was cut by 0 bases and J by 2 bases, with 15 bases left in between. CDR3 length: 17 residues. The CDR3 nucleotides are TGTGCCAGCAGCCAAGATTCCCTCGAAGCCATCACAGATACGCAGTATTTT. This gives the protein CASSQDSLEAITDTQYF.

This clonotype occurred many times. The chain has TRBV6-1 and TRBJ2-3; D is unclear. Trimming left V 6 bases short and J 2 bases short, with 9 bases between. CDR3 size: 13 residues. Germline V gene lookup returns CDR1 MNHNS and CDR2 SASEGT. The CDR3 sequence is CASRRDNTDTQYF. The CDR3 DNA reads as TGTGCCAGCAGACGCGACAACACAGATACGCAGTATTTT.

The chain carries TRBV12-3 or TRBV12-4 and TRBJ2-5; D is perhaps TRBD1 or TRBD2 (5 bases each). CDR3 size: 15 residues. V was trimmed by 6 bases and J by 0 bases, leaving 14 bases between them. CDR3 amino acids: CASRFSPGHQETQYF. The CDR3 DNA reads as TGTGCCAGCAGATTCAGCCCGGGACACCAAGAGACCCAGTACTTC.